The 22 T cell receptor beta chains listed next were all sequenced from one sample in a study of blood T cell repertoires in COVID-19. TCRdb's copy holds only in-frame clones and misses some; the assay was immunoSEQ multiplex PCR. The sample holds about 48,000 clones; approximately 80% are singletons and the top ten take about 19%. The sequenced material came from peripheral blood. These receptors all come from a human donor with active or convalescent COVID-19. The donor label of this sample is uncertain.

This chain links TRBV7-8 with TRBJ2-3, with D possibly matching TRBD2 (5 bases). Trimming removed 9 bases at V and 0 bases at J, with 19 bases between. The CDR3 covers 16 residues. Germline loops: CDR1 SGHVS, CDR2 FQNEAQ. The CDR3 DNA sequence: TGTGCCAGAATCAGGAGCGGAAAACCTAGCACAGATACGCAGTATTTT. Translating gives CARIRSGKPSTDTQYF.

This clone appeared once. The chain links TRBV6-6 to TRBJ1-2; D is possibly TRBD1 (5 bases). Per germline, CDR1 MNHNY and CDR2 SVGAGI (reference sequence). V was trimmed by 7 bases and J by 2 bases, leaving 17 bases between them. This CDR3 is built from 15 residues. This chain's CDR3 is CASTPKGPNNYGYTF. The CDR3 DNA reads as TGTGCCAGCACCCCAAAGGGGCCAAACAACTATGGCTACACCTTC.

The V call is TRBV3-1 (or the pseudogene TRBV3-2), the J call TRBJ2-7; 7 nucleotides align to TRBD2. With 4 bases clipped from V and 3 bases from J, the junction kept 3 bases outside the gene matches. This CDR3 spans 13 amino acids. CDR1 and CDR2 from the germline V gene are LGHDT and YNNKEL (reference sequence). Here the CDR3 DNA reads TGTGCCAGCAGCCGGACTAGTCTCTACGAGCAGTACTTC. Translated, it gives CASSRTSLYEQYF.

The chain uses TRBV19 and TRBJ2-1; TRBD1 might be the D (6 bases). The V end lost 4 bases, the J end lost 9 bases, and 13 bases lay between the germline ends. The CDR3 runs to 13 residues. From germline, CDR1 is LNHDA and CDR2 SQIVND (reference sequence). CDR3 protein: CASSTRQESEQFF. The CDR3 nucleotides read TGTGCCAGTAGTACCAGACAGGAGAGTGAGCAGTTCTTC.

The chain combines TRBV6-5 with TRBJ1-1; D is perhaps TRBD1 (5 bases). This CDR3 has 13 amino acids. CDR1 MNHEY and CDR2 SVGAGI come from the germline V gene. The V end lost 6 bases, the J end lost 4 bases, and 12 bases lay between the germline ends. This CDR3 reads CASRPRGGTEAFF. The CDR3 DNA sequence: TGTGCCAGCAGACCCCGCGGGGGCACTGAAGCTTTCTTT.

The rearrangement joins TRBV7-9 to TRBJ2-2; the D is unclear. The V end was cut by 2 bases, the J end by 0 bases, with 7 bases between. From germline, CDR1 is SEHNR and CDR2 FQNEAQ (reference sequence). The CDR3 totals 15 residues. The CDR3 nucleotides are TGTGCCAGCAGCTTATCCAGCGCGAACACCGGGGAGCTGTTTTTT. Its protein is CASSLSSANTGELFF.

V and J are TRBV7-6 and TRBJ2-5; D is unresolved. Germline CDR1 reads SGHVS; CDR2 reads FNYEAQ. With 4 bases removed from V and 4 bases from J, the gap between germline ends came to 4 bases. This CDR3 has 11 amino acids. DNA of the CDR3: TGTGCCAGCAGCTCTCGAGAGACCCAGTACTTC. As protein: CASSSRETQYF.

The chain couples TRBV5-1 to TRBJ2-1; 12 bases align to TRBD1. The CDR3 runs to 14 residues. CDR1 is SGHRS and CDR2 is YFSETQ in the germline V gene. V was clipped by 4 bases and J by 10 bases; unmatched bases: 6. CDR3 DNA: TGCGCCAGCAGCCCTGGGACAGGGGGCCTAGAGCAGTTCTTC. Protein: CASSPGTGGLEQFF.

V is TRBV6-5 and J is TRBJ2-2, with 7 bases lining up with TRBD2. The germline CDR1 and CDR2 sequences are MNHEY and SVGAGI. With 7 bases clipped from V and 4 bases from J, the junction kept 9 bases outside the gene matches. The CDR3 runs 15 residues. DNA for the CDR3: TGTGCCAGCACCGGGGAGGGTGGGGGCACCGGGGAGCTGTTTTTT. It encodes CASTGEGGGTGELFF.

This clone was observed a single time. This chain links TRBV27 with TRBJ2-7, with 9 bases aligning to TRBD1. The CDR3 sequence is 16 residues long. CDR1 and CDR2 from the germline V gene are MNHEY and SMNVEV (reference sequence). J lost 2 bases, V lost 4 bases, and 9 bases had no gene match. The CDR3 region is CASSSSGTGYPYEQYF. Written as DNA, the CDR3 is TGTGCCAGCAGTTCTTCCGGGACAGGGTACCCCTACGAGCAGTACTTC.

The chain carries TRBV5-1 and TRBJ2-7; D possibly corresponds to TRBD1 (7 bases). The CDR3 has 15 amino acids. CDR1 is SGHRS, CDR2 YFSETQ, per germline. Trimming removed 0 bases from V and 2 bases from J, with 12 bases in between. CDR3 bases: TGCGCCAGCAGCTTGGCGTCAGGGGGGACCTACGAGCAGTACTTC. Its translation: CASSLASGGTYEQYF. Full variable domain (missing parts from reference TRBV5-1 and TRBJ2-7): KAGVTQTPRYLIKTRGQQVTLSCSPISGHRSVSWYQQTPGQGLQFLFEYFSETQRNKGNFPGRFSGRQFSNSRSEMNVSTLELGDSALYLCASSLASGGTYEQYFGPGTRLTVT.

The CDR3 loop is CAISLGTSPGYNEQFF. As DNA, the CDR3 is TGTGCCATCAGTTTGGGGACTAGTCCGGGATACAATGAGCAGTTCTTC. This chain uses TRBV10-3 with TRBJ2-1; 8 bases fit TRBD2. Trimming removed 5 bases from V and 4 bases from J; junction bases left unmatched: 10. The CDR3 length is 16 residues. Germline V gene data show CDR1 as ENHRY and CDR2 as SYGVKD.

This chain joins TRBV18 and TRBJ2-5, with 10 bases matching TRBD1. J was trimmed by 5 bases and V by 3 bases; bases with no gene match: 6. The CDR3 contains 15 residues. CDR1 is KGHSH and CDR2 is LQKENI in the germline V gene. The chain's CDR3 is CASSPRQGARETQYF. CDR3 bases: TGTGCCAGCTCACCGAGACAGGGGGCAAGGGAGACCCAGTACTTC.

The chain links TRBV25-1 to TRBJ2-2, with a weak D call TRBD1 (6 bases). The V and J ends lost 8 bases and 6 bases respectively, with 13 bases between them. The germline V gene has CDR1 MGHDK and CDR2 SYGVNS. This CDR3 has 13 amino acids. The CDR3 loop is CASLVGGAGELFF. The CDR3 DNA reads as TGTGCCAGCCTCGTAGGGGGAGCCGGGGAGCTGTTTTTT.

This chain links TRBV30 with TRBJ2-7, with D possibly matching TRBD1 (6 bases). The CDR3 contains 13 residues. V was shortened by 0 bases and J by 0 bases, with 6 bases between the two germline ends. Germline-derived CDR1 and CDR2 are GTSNPN and SVGIG (reference sequence). CDR3 region: CAWSVTGSYEQYF. CDR3 nucleotides: TGTGCCTGGAGTGTGACAGGCTCCTACGAGCAGTACTTC.

The chain recombines TRBV21-1 with TRBJ1-6. TRBV21-1 is given as a pseudogene. CDR3 size: 15 residues. The CDR3 here is CASSPGGRLNSPLHF. Written as DNA, the CDR3 is TGTGCCAGCAGCCCTGGCGGTAGGTTAAATTCACCCCTCCACTTT.

The chain carries TRBV5-1 and TRBJ2-5; TRBD1 aligns across 9 bases. Germline V gene data show CDR1 as SGHRS and CDR2 as YFSETQ. This CDR3 is built from 13 residues. V gave up 4 bases and J gave up 5 bases; unmatched junction bases: 3. The CDR3 DNA follows: TGCGCCAGCAGCCGACAGGGGGACGAGACCCAGTACTTC. This sequence encodes CASSRQGDETQYF. Full variable domain (rest looked up from reference TRBV5-1 and TRBJ2-5): KAGVTQTPRYLIKTRGQQVTLSCSPISGHRSVSWYQQTPGQGLQFLFEYFSETQRNKGNFPGRFSGRQFSNSRSEMNVSTLELGDSALYLCASSRQGDETQYFGPGTRLLVL.

This clone was found a few times. The chain combines TRBV5-4 with TRBJ2-6, with 7 bases fitting TRBD2. Germline V gives CDR1 SGHNT, CDR2 YYREEE (reference sequence). There are 18 residues in the CDR3. V was pared by 3 bases and J by 1 base, with 10 bases of the junction left unmatched. The CDR3 DNA is TGTGCCAGCAGCTCACAAGCGGGACCGCCGTCTGGGGCCAACGTCCTGACTTTC. Protein sequence: CASSSQAGPPSGANVLTF.

The chain combines TRBV5-6 with TRBJ2-7; D may be TRBD2 (6 bases). The germline V and J ends were trimmed by 3 bases and 0 bases, with 25 bases remaining between them. CDR3 length: 19 amino acids. Germline CDR1 is SGHDT and CDR2 is YYEEEE. The CDR3 protein is CASSSGPGPTGTPSYEQYF. CDR3 coding DNA: TGTGCCAGCAGCTCGGGACCGGGGCCCACCGGGACTCCCTCCTACGAGCAGTACTTC.

This clone has just one count. The rearrangement links TRBV7-2 to TRBJ2-5, with no clear D. Trimming cost V 1 base and J 4 bases, with 7 bases left between them. The CDR3 length is 13 residues. Germline CDR1 is SGHTA and CDR2 is FQGNSA. DNA for the CDR3: TGTGCCAGCAGCTTAGGAGAGCGAGAGACCCAGTACTTC. Translation: CASSLGERETQYF.

The CDR3 DNA reads as TGCAGCGTGGCAACAGGGAGGGGAAAGGAACTGTTTTTT. This encodes CSVATGRGKELFF. V gene TRBV29-1 combines with J gene TRBJ1-4, with D possibly being TRBD1 (6 bases). The germline CDR1 and CDR2 sequences are SQVTM and ANQGSEA. The CDR3 has 13 residues. V dropped 6 bases and J dropped 12 bases, with 20 bases sitting between them.

The chain uses TRBV25-1 and TRBJ2-1, with 7 nucleotides matching TRBD1. V shed 0 bases and J 8 bases; nucleotides not matched to a gene: 7. CDR1 and CDR2 from the germline V gene are MGHDK and SYGVNS. The CDR3 loop spans 15 amino acids. The CDR3: CASSEYKGAEDEQFF. Here the CDR3 DNA reads TGTGCCAGCAGTGAATATAAGGGGGCAGAGGATGAGCAGTTCTTC.